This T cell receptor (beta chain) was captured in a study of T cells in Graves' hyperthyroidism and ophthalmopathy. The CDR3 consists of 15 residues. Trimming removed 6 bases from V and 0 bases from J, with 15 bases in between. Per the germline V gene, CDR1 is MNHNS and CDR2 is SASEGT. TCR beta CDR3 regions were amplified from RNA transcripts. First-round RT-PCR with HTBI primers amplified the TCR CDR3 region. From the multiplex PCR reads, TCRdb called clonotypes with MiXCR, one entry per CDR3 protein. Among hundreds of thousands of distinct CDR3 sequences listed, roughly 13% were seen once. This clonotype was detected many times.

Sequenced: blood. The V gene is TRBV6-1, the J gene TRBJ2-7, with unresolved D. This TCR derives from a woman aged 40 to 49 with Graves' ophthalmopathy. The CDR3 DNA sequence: TGTGCCAGCAGACCCGTGGAGATCAGCTCCTACGAGCAGTACTTC. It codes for CASRPVEISSYEQYF.